The 28 T cell receptor beta chains below were found in one sample sequenced in a study of blood T cell repertoires in COVID-19. TCRdb keeps only in-frame clones here, not all; method: immunoSEQ multiplex PCR. The sample lists about 200,000 clones, 80% to 85% occurring once. Sequencing used PBMCs or T cells enriched from blood (not recorded which). These receptors came from a man aged 40-50 years who had recovered from COVID-19.

A few counts support this clone. The chain couples TRBV7-2 to TRBJ1-4; maybe TRBD1 (6 bases). Trimming cost V 1 base and J 7 bases, with 19 bases left between them. Germline loops: CDR1 SGHTA, CDR2 FQGNSA. The CDR3 spans 17 residues. Here the CDR3 reads CASSLVRGEGVAEKLFF. In DNA form, the CDR3 reads TGTGCCAGCAGCTTAGTGAGAGGGGAGGGGGTGGCTGAAAAACTGTTTTTT.

The CDR3 DNA follows: TGTGCCAGCAGCCAGGGACAGGGTAGCGAGCAGTACTTC. This encodes CASSQGQGSEQYF. The chain uses TRBV3-1 (or the pseudogene TRBV3-2) and TRBJ2-7; 9 bases agree with TRBD1. CDR3 length: 13 residues. Germline V gene lookup returns CDR1 LGHDT and CDR2 YNNKEL (reference sequence). Unmatched junction bases numbered 3, after V lost 3 bases and J lost 6 bases.

The gene calls are TRBV2 and TRBJ2-6, with TRBD1 matching over 10 bases. The CDR3 is made up of 18 amino acids. The V gene's germline CDR1 is SNHLY and CDR2 FYNNEI. The junction had 11 bases not matched to a gene; V was cut back by 6 bases and J by 3 bases. This CDR3 reads CASRRDRGGGLGANVLTF. CDR3 sequence (DNA): TGTGCCAGCAGGAGGGACAGGGGTGGCGGACTTGGGGCCAACGTCCTGACTTTC.

This sequence joins TRBV20-1 and TRBJ2-7; tentatively, D is TRBD2 (5 bases). V was clipped by 6 bases and J by 6 bases, with 12 bases between them. This CDR3 has 11 residues. The germline V gene has CDR1 DFQATT and CDR2 SNEGSKA (reference sequence). The CDR3: CSALDLTEQYF. The CDR3 DNA reads as TGCAGTGCCCTGGACTTAACCGAGCAGTACTTC.

J is TRBJ1-6 and V is TRBV18; 10 bases line up with TRBD1. Germline CDR1 reads KGHSH; CDR2 reads LQKENI. The CDR3 has 16 residues. The trim removed 6 bases at V and 0 bases at J, leaving 2 bases unmatched. CDR3 amino acids: CASSGQGNSYNSPLHF. The DNA for the CDR3 is TGTGCCAGCTCGGGACAGGGGAACTCCTATAATTCACCCCTCCACTTT.

The chain recombines TRBV4-1 with TRBJ2-7; D is undetermined. Germline V gene sequence: CDR1 MGHRA, CDR2 YSYEKL. The germline V and J ends were trimmed by 0 bases and 2 bases, with 11 bases remaining between them. The CDR3 contains 15 residues. CDR3 in amino acids: CASSQDSAAAYEQYF. The CDR3 coding sequence is TGCGCCAGCAGCCAAGATTCGGCGGCTGCCTACGAGCAGTACTTC.

The rearrangement uses TRBV10-3 and TRBJ1-2; the D gene is possibly TRBD1 (5 bases). Trimming cost V 3 bases and J 3 bases, with 17 bases left between them. This CDR3 is 16 amino acids long. Germline values: CDR1 ENHRY, CDR2 SYGVKD. The chain's CDR3 is CAISEPGGSGDYGYTF. DNA of the CDR3: TGTGCCATCAGTGAACCCGGGGGAAGCGGGGACTATGGCTACACCTTC.

The rearrangement joins TRBV6-6 to TRBJ2-5; D gene uncertain. V was cut by 5 bases and J by 5 bases, with 9 bases left in between. Looked up from germline, CDR1 is MNHNY and CDR2 is SVGAGI (reference sequence). This CDR3 has 12 residues. The DNA of the CDR3 is TGTGCCAGCAGTCCTAACTCGGAGACCCAGTACTTC. Translating it yields CASSPNSETQYF.

For the CDR3, the DNA is TGTGCCAGTAGTCCTCGTCCGGGACAGGAAAACACCATATATTTT. This codes for CASSPRPGQENTIYF. V gene TRBV19 combines with J gene TRBJ1-3, with TRBD1 identical over 8 bases. From germline, CDR1 is LNHDA and CDR2 SQIVND (reference sequence). CDR3 length: 15 amino acids. The V gene end was trimmed by 5 bases and the J gene end by 6 bases; junction bases not matched to a gene: 9.

V usage is TRBV5-1 and J usage is TRBJ2-7; TRBD1 is a possible D gene (6 bases). V lost 5 bases and J lost 2, with 11 bases in between. This CDR3 region has 13 residues. Per the germline V gene, CDR1 is SGHRS and CDR2 is YFSETQ. The CDR3 reads CASSTGKAYEQYF. The CDR3 nucleotides are TGCGCCAGCAGTACAGGGAAGGCCTACGAGCAGTACTTC.

CDR3 in DNA: TGTGCCAGCAGCCCTACGCCGACAGGGAGCTCCTACGAGCAGTACTTC. It is translated as CASSPTPTGSSYEQYF. J is TRBJ2-7 and V is TRBV5-5; 7 nucleotides agree with TRBD1. Trimming at V came to 4 bases and at J to 0 bases, leaving 10 bases not matched to a gene. The germline V gene has CDR1 SGHKS and CDR2 YYEKEE (reference sequence). There are 16 residues in the CDR3.

The chain combines TRBV20-1 with TRBJ2-7; D is unclear. Trimming pared 6 bases from V and 3 bases from J, leaving 9 bases between. Looked up from germline, CDR1 is DFQATT and CDR2 is SNEGSKA (reference sequence). The CDR3 has 11 residues. The CDR3 region has the DNA TGCAGTGCGCTACTCATCTACGAGCAGTACTTC. Translated, it gives CSALLIYEQYF.

The genes are TRBV7-6 and TRBJ1-4, with 8 bases identical to TRBD1. Per germline, CDR1 SGHVS and CDR2 FNYEAQ. The CDR3 has 17 amino acids. V gave up 1 base and J gave up 3 bases; unmatched junction bases: 7. The CDR3 spells CASSLGTGISANEKLFF. CDR3 coding DNA: TGTGCCAGCAGCTTAGGGACAGGGATATCAGCTAATGAAAAACTGTTTTTT.

This chain uses TRBV6-2 or TRBV6-3 with TRBJ2-7, with D maybe TRBD1 (5 bases). The germline gives CDR1 MNHEY, CDR2 SVGEGT. V lost 6 bases, J lost 0 bases, and 27 bases lay in between. The length of the CDR3 is 19 residues. This CDR3 reads CASSKGHFTLYFYSYEQYF. The CDR3 coding sequence is TGTGCCAGCAGCAAGGGGCATTTCACCCTTTACTTTTACTCCTACGAGCAGTACTTC.

CDR3 loop: CASSPGQAAYEQYF. CDR3 DNA sequence: TGTGCCAGCAGTCCGGGACAGGCAGCCTACGAGCAGTACTTC. The J gene is TRBJ2-7, the V gene TRBV7-2; the match to TRBD1 covers 8 bases. This CDR3 region has 14 residues. The germline gives CDR1 SGHTA, CDR2 FQGNSA. The V gene end was trimmed by 6 bases and the J gene end by 2 bases; junction bases not matched to a gene: 6.

This clone was detected only once. This chain uses TRBV19 with TRBJ2-3; 9 positions agree with TRBD1. The V and J ends lost 2 bases and 4 bases, in that order; junction bases with no gene match: 4. This CDR3 comprises 15 residues. CDR1 is LNHDA and CDR2 is SQIVND in the germline V gene (reference sequence). The DNA for the CDR3 is TGTGCCAGTAGTATAAGGGGACAGGGATCAGATACGCAGTATTTT. It codes for CASSIRGQGSDTQYF.

The rearrangement joins TRBV5-1 to TRBJ1-1, with D unresolved. The germline CDR1 and CDR2 sequences are SGHRS and YFSETQ. V lost 4 bases, J lost 4 bases, and 11 bases lay in between. CDR3 length equals 13 residues. CDR3 sequence (DNA): TGCGCCAGCAGCATCGGGTCGAGCACTGAAGCTTTCTTT. Protein product: CASSIGSSTEAFF.

This chain connects TRBV6-5 to TRBJ2-1; D possibly corresponds to TRBD2 (6 bases). V dropped 5 bases and J dropped 9 bases, with 14 bases sitting between them. This CDR3 is built from 13 residues. Germline lookup yields CDR1 MNHEY and CDR2 SVGAGI. The CDR3 region has the DNA TGTGCCAGCAGTCGCTCCGGGACTTCTGAGCAGTTCTTC. This encodes CASSRSGTSEQFF.

This clone was seen more than once but under ten times. V and J are TRBV2 and TRBJ1-5, with D tentatively TRBD1 (5 bases). The germline V gene has CDR1 SNHLY and CDR2 FYNNEI. This CDR3 has 13 residues. Trimming pared 8 bases from V and 6 bases from J, leaving 14 bases between. This chain's CDR3 is CASVGRTRQPQHF. Here the CDR3 DNA reads TGTGCCAGCGTCGGTAGGACACGTCAGCCCCAGCATTTT. Looking up the rest from reference TRBV2 and TRBJ1-5 gives the full variable domain: EPEVTQTPSHQVTQMGQEVILRCVPISNHLYFYWYRQILGQKVEFLVSFYNNEISEKSEIFDDQFSVERPDGSNFTLKIRSTKLEDSAMYFCASVGRTRQPQHFGDGTRLSIL.

There are a few counts of this clone. The V and J genes are TRBV7-9 and TRBJ1-3; 8 nucleotides agree with TRBD1. The germline V gene encodes CDR1 SEHNR and CDR2 FQNEAQ (reference sequence). This CDR3 has 15 residues. The junction had 2 bases not matched to a gene; V was cut back by 1 base and J by 3 bases. CDR3 nucleotide sequence: TGTGCCAGCAGCTTAGACAGGGGGAGTGGAAACACCATATATTTT. Protein product: CASSLDRGSGNTIYF.

This clone appeared once. V is TRBV9 and J is TRBJ2-5, with TRBD2 matching over 9 bases. This CDR3 is 14 amino acids long. J was trimmed by 5 bases and V by 3 bases; bases with no gene match: 5. CDR1 SGDLS and CDR2 YYNGEE come from the germline V gene. The CDR3 sequence: CASSASGAGETQYF. CDR3 nucleotides: TGTGCCAGCAGCGCTAGCGGGGCCGGGGAGACCCAGTACTTC.

The chain couples TRBV6-2 or TRBV6-3 to TRBJ1-2; TRBD1 agrees at 7 bases. V lost 1 base to trimming and J lost 0 bases; unmatched junction nucleotides: 11. This CDR3 contains 18 residues. Per the germline V gene, CDR1 is MNHEY and CDR2 is SVGEGT. In nucleotides, the CDR3 is TGTGCCAGCAGTTACTTCCCGGCAGGGGGGAGAGCTAACTATGGCTACACCTTC. Residues: CASSYFPAGGRANYGYTF.

The chain uses TRBV7-9 and TRBJ1-2; D not resolved. V gave up 7 bases and J gave up 0 bases, with 15 bases separating them. CDR3 size: 15 residues. Germline V CDR1 and CDR2: SEHNR, FQNEAQ (reference sequence). The CDR3 sequence: CASTRQAGPNYGYTF. The CDR3, as DNA: TGTGCCAGCACCCGTCAGGCCGGTCCTAACTATGGCTACACCTTC. The full variable domain, in which reference TRBV7-9 and TRBJ1-2 provide the parts outside the CDR3, is DTGVSQNPRHKITKRGQNVTFRCDPISEHNRLYWYRQTLGQGPEFLTYFQNEAQLEKSRLLSDRFSAERPKGSFSTLEIQRTEQGDSAMYLCASTRQAGPNYGYTFGSGTRLTVV.

This clone was seen once. The chain recombines TRBV25-1 with TRBJ1-2; D remains unclear. CDR3 length: 14 amino acids. Trimming took off 5 bases at V and 5 bases at J, with 15 bases between the two ends. CDR1 MGHDK and CDR2 SYGVNS come from the germline V gene. The CDR3 coding sequence is TGTGCCAGCAGTCTGGAGGGTCTGGGGTATGGCTACACCTTC. Its translation: CASSLEGLGYGYTF.

This chain links TRBV10-3 with TRBJ1-1, with 7 positions matching TRBD1. V trimming: 8 bases; J trimming: 1 base; junction bases outside the gene matches: 7. From germline, CDR1 is ENHRY and CDR2 SYGVKD. The CDR3 covers 14 residues. The CDR3 is CAIGGGTANTEAFF. CDR3 in DNA: TGTGCCATCGGGGGTGGGACAGCGAACACTGAAGCTTTCTTT.

This chain links TRBV28 with TRBJ1-3; 9 positions match TRBD1. The CDR3 runs to 16 residues. Germline V lookup: CDR1 MDHEN, CDR2 SYDVKM. V lost 6 bases, J lost 4 bases, and 10 bases stayed unmatched. The CDR3 bases are TGTGCCAGCAGACGTCGGACAGGGGACATCGGAAACACCATATATTTT. Amino acids: CASRRRTGDIGNTIYF. The full variable domain, in which reference TRBV28 and TRBJ1-3 provide the parts outside the CDR3, is DVKVTQSSRYLVKRTGEKVFLECVQDMDHENMFWYRQDPGLGLRLIYFSYDVKMKEKGDIPEGYSVSREKKERFSLILESASTNQTSMYLCASRRRTGDIGNTIYFGEGSWLTVV.

Only a few counts were recorded for this clone. V is TRBV5-6 and J is TRBJ1-6; no clear D gene. This CDR3 region has 13 residues. Germline V lookup: CDR1 SGHDT, CDR2 YYEEEE. V was pared by 2 bases and J by 7 bases, with 7 bases between. CDR3 region: CASSLQSNSPLHF. In nucleotides, the CDR3 is TGTGCCAGCAGCTTACAATCCAATTCACCCCTCCACTTT. Variable domain in full (rest from reference TRBV5-6 and TRBJ1-6): DAGVTQSPTHLIKTRGQQVTLRCSPKSGHDTVSWYQQALGQGPQFIFQYYEEEERQRGNFPDRFSGHQFPNYSSELNVNALLLGDSALYLCASSLQSNSPLHFGNGTRLTVT.

The rearrangement uses TRBV10-3 and TRBJ1-2, with 9 bases aligning to TRBD1. Trimming took 6 bases from V and 1 from J; bases not matched to a gene: 6. Germline CDR1 is ENHRY and CDR2 is SYGVKD. The length of the CDR3 is 15 residues. The CDR3 DNA follows: TGTGCCATCAGCGACATGACAGGGGGTAACTATGGCTACACCTTC. Amino acid sequence: CAISDMTGGNYGYTF.